This record concerns one TCR beta chain sequence. This clonotype was observed many times. Its recognized antigen is unknown. It has no much larger one-base neighbor in the sample; base qualities were not kept. Patients with uncontrolled infections, other autoimmune diseases, pregnancy or lactation were excluded. Diagnoses were established on the basis of clinical symptoms, serum thyroxine and TRAb, thyroid ultrasound, and orbital computed tomography. Total RNA was extracted using Trizol reagent, and RNA quality was assessed on an Agilent 2100 Bioanalyzer. The CDR3, cysteine through phenylalanine, is 15 amino acids long. Just CDR3 DNA is preserved here, 45 bases in frame from base 1. At the junction V is shortened by 2 bases and J by 3 bases, with 13 bases in between. The germline V gene provides CDR1 SNHLY and CDR2 FYNNEI. The data stem from a study of T cells in Graves' hyperthyroidism and ophthalmopathy (dated by TCRdb to between 2017 and 2020). About the full investigation: A discovery cohort of approximately 100 patients, roughly 45 with Graves' ophthalmopathy and roughly 59 with stable Graves' hyperthyroidism, was used to find distinguishing TCR V-J signatures. The study also compared thyroid tissue and blood T-cell repertoires from several Graves' hyperthyroidism patients. Prospective prediction of ophthalmopathy was tested in an independent validation cohort of 18 to 20 hyperthyroidism patients and 17 patients who later progressed to ophthalmopathy. According to the paper, TCR Vbeta CDR3 sequencing was carried out on approximately 140 peripheral blood samples, which came from about 45 ophthalmopathy, some 73 hyperthyroidism and about 17 progressor patients. After blood sampling, hyperthyroidism patients were treated with methimazole at a starting dose of 30 mg daily, and ophthalmopathy patients were treated with high-dose intravenous methylprednisolone. The 100 discovery patients were divided at random into training and test sets in a 7:3 ratio.

Broader findings and caveats from the paper: A model built on a 13 V-J signature distinguished ophthalmopathy from stable hyperthyroidism, reaching roughly 88% sensitivity and about 81% specificity in cross-validation and 80%/75% in testing. During validation, the model predicted progression to ophthalmopathy a median of about 6.3 months ahead of onset, with almost 71% sensitivity and 72% to 80% specificity. Most expanded thyroid clonotypes (frequency above 0.001) were also detected in blood, a finding suggesting that blood repertoires may reflect thyroid immune responses. No statistical method was used to set the sample size in advance, and investigators knew the group allocation.

TCR beta CDR3 regions were amplified from RNA transcripts. The first round of RT-PCR for the TCR CDR3 was performed with the HTBI primer set and the Qiagen OneStep RT-PCR kit. Libraries were constructed in a second round of multiplex PCR, after which size selection and purification were performed. Sequencing of the libraries was done on an Illumina HiSeq2000 using paired-end 100 bp reads. Regarding the original processing steps: SOAPnuke was used to process the raw data, throwing out any read that contained adapters or uncalled bases, had a mean Phred below 15, or lacked an exact constant-primer or identifier match. High-quality paired reads were merged with COPE v1.2.5, and unique nucleotide sequences were defined as clonotypes. MiTCR v1.1 was used to align clonotypes to the IMGT TRBV, TRBD and TRBJ reference segments. The analysis included only V-J combinations with a frequency above 0.0001, which together covered over 98% of the repertoires. The TCS score was defined as F50 (clonal expansion) divided by E x V (chaos), with BLOSUM62-based TCRdist calculated between CDR3 peptides within each V-J. Welch's t-statistics and random forest reduced around 520 V-J features to about 12, which were used in a naive Bayes classifier (R e1071). The Morisita-Horn index was used to measure how similar the thyroid and blood repertoires were. The public reads were run again by TCRdb, first through fastp at Q25 and then through MiXCR, and only productive beta chains were kept. CDR3 protein duplicates are merged, each entry listing the most common genes and DNA. The V and J calls follow TCRdb's processing rather than the paper's. In all, the sample holds over 650,000 distinct CDR3 sequences, and 45% of those were seen once. The ten largest clones take up roughly 7.2% of the sample.

The rearranged segments are TRBV2 and TRBJ2-5; the D gene is perhaps TRBD1, on 6 matching bases. This sequence originates from an adult man with Graves' disease, either hyperthyroidism or ophthalmopathy (not recorded which). The source material was peripheral blood or thyroid tissue (not recorded which). The CDR3 corresponds to CASSENAGVEETQYF. At the DNA level, the sequence is TGTGCCAGCAGTGAAAACGCAGGGGTCGAAGAGACCCAGTACTTC.